The 10 T cell receptor beta chains below all came from one sample that was sequenced in a study of blood T cell repertoires in COVID-19. Some clones are missing from TCRdb's copy, which holds only in-frame ones; the method was immunoSEQ multiplex PCR. Among approximately 72,000 clones, approximately 89% were seen once, and the ten largest hold roughly 1.5%. Input material: peripheral blood. These receptors were collected from a man between 60 and 75 years old with acute or convalescent COVID-19.

This clone showed up just once. V is TRBV6-1 and J is TRBJ2-7; the D is unclear. The CDR3 spans 15 residues. Germline lookup yields CDR1 MNHNS and CDR2 SASEGT. Trimming took off 1 base at V and 2 bases at J, with 12 bases between the two ends. The CDR3 sequence: CASSEGVLAPYEQYF. The CDR3 DNA reads as TGTGCCAGCAGTGAAGGCGTGCTCGCGCCCTACGAGCAGTACTTC.

The chain has TRBV11-2 and TRBJ1-1; D is ambiguous. The germline CDR1 and CDR2 sequences are SGHAT and FQNNGV. V was trimmed by 5 bases and J by 5 bases, leaving 9 bases between them. The CDR3 is 12 residues long. The CDR3 is CASSREFTEAFF. Here the CDR3 DNA reads TGTGCCAGCAGCCGGGAGTTTACTGAAGCTTTCTTT.

V usage is TRBV12-3 or TRBV12-4 and J usage is TRBJ2-1; 8 positions agree with TRBD2. This CDR3 region has 12 residues. The trim removed 8 bases at V and 15 bases at J, leaving 12 bases unmatched. The CDR3 reads CASAGASGGPFF. The CDR3 nucleotides read TGTGCCAGCGCCGGGGCGAGCGGGGGTCCGTTCTTC.

The chain combines TRBV29-1 with TRBJ1-1; D not certain. Germline CDR1 is SQVTM and CDR2 is ANQGSEA. CDR3 length: 12 amino acids. Trimming stripped 7 bases from V and 2 bases from J, with 11 bases between. CDR3 DNA: TGCAGCGCCTACAGCATTAACACTGAAGCTTTCTTT. As protein: CSAYSINTEAFF.

This rearrangement joins TRBV11-3 to TRBJ1-3; D remains unclear. The germline V gene encodes CDR1 SGHNT and CDR2 YENEEA. This CDR3 is built from 15 residues. V was cut by 0 bases and J by 2 bases, with 8 bases left in between. The CDR3: CASSLEGSAGNTIYF. DNA for the CDR3: TGTGCCAGCAGCTTAGAAGGGAGCGCTGGAAACACCATATATTTT.

Comment on this clone: Because the CDR3's place on the DNA is in doubt, the DNA is left out and the CDR3 is given as listed by TCRdb. The chain links TRBV2 to TRBJ2-1; the D segment call TRBD1 is taken from the table without a DNA check. Germline V gene data show CDR1 as SNHLY and CDR2 as FYNNEI. A total of 13 residues make up the CDR3, ends included. The CDR3: CASSEATPSVEFF.

J is TRBJ2-6 and V is TRBV5-1; the D is unclear. Germline V gene sequence: CDR1 SGHRS, CDR2 YFSETQ. This CDR3 contains 16 residues. The V gene lost 0 bases and the J gene lost 3 bases, with 10 bases spanning the gap. The CDR3 loop reads CASSLDTSFGANVLTF. The CDR3 bases are TGCGCCAGCAGCTTGGATACTTCCTTTGGGGCCAACGTCCTGACTTTC.

This clone has just a few counts. V gene TRBV12-5 combines with J gene TRBJ2-3; a possible D gene is TRBD2 (5 bases). Germline CDR1 LGHNT, CDR2 FRNRAP. This CDR3 comprises 14 residues. V was pared by 5 bases and J by 6 bases, with 15 bases between. The CDR3 is CASGPGFSLDTQYF. The CDR3 coding sequence is TGTGCTAGTGGTCCGGGGTTTAGCTTGGATACGCAGTATTTT.

The V and J genes are TRBV11-2 and TRBJ2-5; 8 positions agree with TRBD1. This CDR3 is 15 amino acids long. Germline-derived CDR1 and CDR2 are SGHAT and FQNNGV. V shed 5 bases and J 5 bases; nucleotides not matched to a gene: 10. The CDR3 sequence: CASSPGDRPEETQYF. The CDR3 nucleotides are TGTGCCAGCAGCCCAGGGGACAGGCCGGAGGAGACCCAGTACTTC. The full variable domain, in which reference TRBV11-2 and TRBJ2-5 provide the parts outside the CDR3, is EAGVAQSPRYKIIEKRQSVAFWCNPISGHATLYWYQQILGQGPKLLIQFQNNGVVDDSQLPKDRFSAERLKGVDSTLKIQPAKLEDSAVYLCASSPGDRPEETQYFGPGTRLLVL.

V gene TRBV9 combines with J gene TRBJ2-1; 7 bases fit TRBD2. Germline V gives CDR1 SGDLS, CDR2 YYNGEE. The length of the CDR3 is 11 residues. With V trimmed by 2 bases and J by 15 bases, 5 bases remained unmatched. In nucleotides, the CDR3 is TGTGCCAGCAGCGTGGCGGGGGAATTGTTCTTC. This encodes CASSVAGELFF.